The 27 T cell receptor beta chains below come from one sample, sequenced in a study of blood T cell repertoires in COVID-19. Using immunoSEQ multiplex PCR, the repertoire was profiled, and TCRdb retains in-frame clones only, with some absent. The table shows a few hundred thousand clones, with roughly 87% occurring only once. Sequenced material: PBMCs or T cells enriched from blood (not recorded which). The origin of the receptors is a woman in her twenties or thirties who had recovered from COVID-19.

The rearrangement links TRBV19 to TRBJ1-1, with a possible D match to TRBD1 (6 bases). Germline V gene sequence: CDR1 LNHDA, CDR2 SQIVND (reference sequence). The V gene lost 5 bases and the J gene lost 0 bases, with 19 bases spanning the gap. This CDR3 has 17 residues. In DNA form, the CDR3 reads TGTGCCAGTAGTCCCTACGGACAGTCTGACATGAACACTGAAGCTTTCTTT. This codes for CASSPYGQSDMNTEAFF.

The sample holds one count of this clone. This chain's CDR3 is CASSLPGADTEAFF. For the CDR3, the DNA is TGTGCCAGCAGCTTGCCAGGGGCCGACACTGAAGCTTTCTTT. V and J are TRBV5-4 and TRBJ1-1; weak D call: TRBD1 (6 bases). V was trimmed by 1 base and J by 3 bases, leaving 10 bases between them. CDR1 and CDR2 (germline): SGHNT, YYREEE (reference sequence). This CDR3 is built from 14 residues. The variable domain in full, with the rest retrieved from reference TRBV5-4 and TRBJ1-1, is ETGVTQSPTHLIKTRGQQVTLRCSSQSGHNTVSWYQQALGQGPQFIFQYYREEENGRGNFPPRFSGLQFPNYSSELNVNALELDDSALYLCASSLPGADTEAFFGQGTRLTVV.

This chain connects TRBV3-1 (or the pseudogene TRBV3-2) to TRBJ1-6; maybe TRBD1 (6 bases). Per the germline V gene, CDR1 is LGHDT and CDR2 is YNNKEL (reference sequence). This CDR3 has 15 residues. V was trimmed by 1 base and J by 10 bases, leaving 14 bases between them. CDR3 amino acids: CASSQARWGGSPLHF. The CDR3, as DNA: TGTGCCAGCAGCCAAGCTAGGTGGGGGGGCTCACCCCTCCACTTT.

The count of this clone is one. This chain uses TRBV30 with TRBJ2-1; 7 bases match TRBD2. V trimming: 2 bases; J trimming: 5 bases; junction bases outside the gene matches: 3. Germline V lookup: CDR1 GTSNPN, CDR2 SVGIG (reference sequence). The CDR3 spans 13 residues. The CDR3 here is CAWSPGGNNEQFF. The CDR3 nucleotides are TGTGCCTGGAGTCCCGGGGGGAACAATGAGCAGTTCTTC.

Here the CDR3 DNA reads TGTGCCACCAGCTCCGAGACAGGAAACACTGAAGCTTTCTTT. Translated, it gives CATSSETGNTEAFF. The rearrangement links TRBV15 to TRBJ1-1, with TRBD1 as a possible D gene (6 bases). The CDR3 has 14 amino acids. V was shortened by 5 bases and J by 2 bases, with 12 bases between the two germline ends. CDR1 LNHNV and CDR2 YYDKDF come from the germline V gene (reference sequence).

The V call is TRBV27, the J call TRBJ2-7, with 8 positions matching TRBD1. This CDR3 has 14 amino acids. Germline lookup yields CDR1 MNHEY and CDR2 SMNVEV (reference sequence). The V and J ends lost 7 bases and 0 bases, in that order; junction bases with no gene match: 5. Written as DNA, the CDR3 is TGTGCCAGCAAAAGGGACAGGTTCTCCTACGAGCAGTACTTC. It yields the protein CASKRDRFSYEQYF.

This chain joins TRBV28 and TRBJ2-7, with D maybe TRBD1 (6 bases). Germline CDR1 and CDR2: MDHEN and SYDVKM. V was shortened by 5 bases and J by 0 bases, with 11 bases between the two germline ends. The CDR3 is 14 amino acids. The chain's CDR3 is CASSPWTVSYEQYF. In nucleotides, the CDR3 is TGTGCCAGCAGTCCGTGGACAGTCTCCTACGAGCAGTACTTC.

The chain links TRBV6-5 to TRBJ2-6; D perhaps matches TRBD2 (5 bases). The CDR3 loop spans 15 amino acids. Per the germline V gene, CDR1 is MNHEY and CDR2 is SVGAGI. V was cut by 2 bases and J by 2 bases, with 7 bases left in between. CDR3 amino acids: CASSYDGAGANVLTF. The CDR3 nucleotides are TGTGCCAGCAGTTACGACGGGGCTGGGGCCAACGTCCTGACTTTC.

The chain couples TRBV29-1 to TRBJ2-2; D is unclear. Germline assignment: CDR1 SQVTM and CDR2 ANQGSEA. Trimming stripped 7 bases from V and 1 base from J, with 7 bases between. This CDR3 spans 12 amino acids. CDR3 in DNA: TGCAGCGCCTACAGGAACACCGGGGAGCTGTTTTTT. It is translated as CSAYRNTGELFF.

This clone came up once. V and J are TRBV5-8 and TRBJ2-2; 10 bases map to TRBD1. V was pared by 4 bases and J by 5 bases, with 8 bases of the junction left unmatched. The CDR3 covers 16 residues. Germline lookup yields CDR1 SGHTS and CDR2 YDEGEE. CDR3 sequence: CASSAPGTGVTGELFF. In nucleotides, the CDR3 is TGTGCCAGCAGCGCCCCCGGGACAGGGGTAACCGGGGAGCTGTTTTTT.

The chain carries TRBV7-8 and TRBJ2-1; TRBD2 matches 8 bases. This CDR3 comprises 16 residues. The trim removed 9 bases at V and 4 bases at J, leaving 14 bases unmatched. CDR1 and CDR2 from the germline V gene are SGHVS and FQNEAQ. CDR3 protein: CASSPGGLAGYNEQFF. CDR3 in DNA: TGTGCCAGTAGCCCCGGAGGTCTAGCGGGTTACAATGAGCAGTTCTTC.

The chain has TRBV6-5 and TRBJ1-5; TRBD1 matches 9 bases. This CDR3 has 14 residues. The V segment lost 6 bases and the J segment 5 bases; nucleotides outside the gene matches: 5. Germline-derived CDR1 and CDR2 are MNHEY and SVGAGI. This CDR3 is CASSGTGNYQPQHF. As DNA, the CDR3 is TGTGCCAGCAGCGGGACAGGGAATTATCAGCCCCAGCATTTT.

The chain combines TRBV5-1 with TRBJ1-2, with D uncertain. This CDR3 is 14 amino acids long. The V end was cut by 0 bases, the J end by 6 bases, with 12 bases between. CDR1 and CDR2 from the germline V gene are SGHRS and YFSETQ. This chain's CDR3 is CASSLGSQSNGYTF. As DNA, the CDR3 is TGCGCCAGCAGCTTGGGTTCCCAATCCAATGGCTACACCTTC.

The rearrangement joins TRBV5-1 to TRBJ2-2, with 11 bases aligning to TRBD1. Looked up from germline, CDR1 is SGHRS and CDR2 is YFSETQ. The CDR3 spans 18 residues. With 3 bases clipped from V and 4 bases from J, the junction kept 11 bases outside the gene matches. CDR3 sequence reads: CASSSPRGTGGSTGELFF. CDR3 bases: TGCGCCAGCAGCTCGCCGAGAGGGACAGGGGGGAGCACCGGGGAGCTGTTTTTT.

This chain uses TRBV4-1 with TRBJ2-7; the D gene is possibly TRBD1 (7 bases). The CDR3 loop spans 15 amino acids. The germline gives CDR1 MGHRA, CDR2 YSYEKL. Trimming left V 3 bases short and J 3 bases short, with 15 bases between. CDR3 coding DNA: TGCGCCAGCAGCCATCGACAGGGAGGAATCTACGAGCAGTACTTC. This translates into CASSHRQGGIYEQYF.

The V and J genes are TRBV27 and TRBJ2-1; TRBD2 matches 14 bases. CDR3 length equals 17 residues. Germline-derived CDR1 and CDR2 are MNHEY and SMNVEV (reference sequence). The junction had 8 bases not matched to a gene; V was cut back by 5 bases and J by 5 bases. CDR3 DNA: TGTGCCAGCAGTGGAATTGGGACTAGCGGGAGTAACAATGAGCAGTTCTTC. Its protein is CASSGIGTSGSNNEQFF.

The V gene is TRBV5-8, the J gene TRBJ2-5, with D maybe TRBD2 (6 bases). Deletions cut 0 bases from V and 2 bases from J, with 8 bases between. CDR1 SGHTS and CDR2 YDEGEE come from the germline V gene. The length of the CDR3 is 14 residues. The CDR3 DNA sequence: TGTGCCAGCAGCTTGGCCGGACTACAAGAGACCCAGTACTTC. It codes for CASSLAGLQETQYF.

In this sample, this clone turned up once. The rearrangement uses TRBV5-1 and TRBJ2-1; 12 nucleotides align to TRBD2. The CDR3 has 17 residues. CDR1 and CDR2 (germline): SGHRS, YFSETQ. The junction had 12 bases not matched to a gene; V was cut back by 4 bases and J by 7 bases. CDR3: CASSGRTSGKSMNEQFF. The DNA of the CDR3 is TGCGCCAGCAGCGGAAGGACTAGCGGGAAGAGTATGAATGAGCAGTTCTTC. The entire variable domain, with the rest obtained from reference TRBV5-1 and TRBJ2-1, is as follows: KAGVTQTPRYLIKTRGQQVTLSCSPISGHRSVSWYQQTPGQGLQFLFEYFSETQRNKGNFPGRFSGRQFSNSRSEMNVSTLELGDSALYLCASSGRTSGKSMNEQFFGPGTRLTVL.

This clone appeared a few times. The V call is TRBV27, the J call TRBJ2-5, with D hard to call. The germline gives CDR1 MNHEY, CDR2 SMNVEV (reference sequence). This CDR3 has 14 residues. The V end was cut by 2 bases, the J end by 0 bases, with 7 bases between. CDR3 protein: CASSLHGYQETQYF. The DNA of the CDR3 is TGTGCCAGCAGTTTACACGGGTACCAAGAGACCCAGTACTTC.

This chain links TRBV2 with TRBJ1-5, with 7 nucleotides matching TRBD1. The CDR3 extends over 14 amino acids. V lost 7 bases, J lost 4 bases, and 7 bases stayed unmatched. Germline V CDR1 and CDR2: SNHLY, FYNNEI. The CDR3: CASNGDSWNQPQHF. The DNA of the CDR3 is TGTGCCAGCAACGGGGACAGTTGGAATCAGCCCCAGCATTTT.

This clone was recorded once. This rearrangement joins TRBV4-2 to TRBJ2-1; D is uncertain. Germline values: CDR1 LGHNA, CDR2 YNFKEQ. V was cut by 1 base and J by 9 bases, with 7 bases left in between. The CDR3 sequence is 12 residues long. CDR3: CASSQGWSEQFF. The CDR3 DNA sequence: TGTGCCAGCAGCCAAGGGTGGAGTGAGCAGTTCTTC.

The chain is built from TRBV18 and TRBJ2-7; 7 bases map to TRBD1. With 0 bases clipped from V and 6 bases from J, the junction kept 2 bases outside the gene matches. CDR3 length equals 13 residues. Germline V gene lookup returns CDR1 KGHSH and CDR2 LQKENI. The CDR3 protein is CASSPPDRVEQYF. CDR3 DNA: TGTGCCAGCTCACCACCAGACAGGGTCGAGCAGTACTTC.

The chain employs TRBV6-5 and TRBJ1-2; 9 bases fit TRBD1. V shed 6 bases and J 8 bases; nucleotides not matched to a gene: 10. This CDR3 has 14 amino acids. The germline CDR1 and CDR2 sequences are MNHEY and SVGAGI. The CDR3 region has the DNA TGTGCCAGCAGGCCGGGACAGGGCGTCGTAGGCTACACCTTC. Translating it yields CASRPGQGVVGYTF.

V usage is TRBV9 and J usage is TRBJ2-5; 11 nucleotides agree with TRBD2. Germline V gene lookup returns CDR1 SGDLS and CDR2 YYNGEE. J was trimmed by 0 bases and V by 0 bases; bases with no gene match: 13. The CDR3 length is 20 residues. The CDR3 is CASSVEALAGGRRNQETQYF. CDR3 nucleotide sequence: TGTGCCAGCAGCGTAGAGGCTCTAGCGGGGGGCCGTAGAAACCAAGAGACCCAGTACTTC.

The chain joins TRBV4-1 to TRBJ2-7; tentatively, D is TRBD1 (8 bases). Germline lookup yields CDR1 MGHRA and CDR2 YSYEKL. The CDR3 runs 16 residues. The ends were cut back, 5 bases at V and 3 bases at J, with 20 bases in the middle. The chain's CDR3 is CASSKVTGDYLYEQYF. The CDR3, as DNA: TGCGCCAGCAGCAAAGTGACAGGGGACTATCTCTACGAGCAGTACTTC.

The chain employs TRBV6-5 and TRBJ2-2, with D hard to call. Deletions cut 2 bases from V and 6 bases from J, with 10 bases between. The CDR3 is made up of 14 amino acids. Per the germline V gene, CDR1 is MNHEY and CDR2 is SVGAGI. The CDR3 region is CASSYLVPSGELFF. The CDR3 DNA reads TGTGCCAGCAGTTACCTAGTCCCCTCCGGGGAGCTGTTTTTT.

The chain is built from TRBV7-2 and TRBJ2-7; 8 nucleotides align to TRBD2. Germline CDR1 reads SGHTA; CDR2 reads FQGNSA. This CDR3 has 15 residues. V lost 5 bases to trimming and J lost 5 bases; unmatched junction nucleotides: 11. CDR3 DNA sequence: TGTGCCAGCAGCCTCTCCGGGACTAGTGCCCACGAGCAGTACTTC. Translating it yields CASSLSGTSAHEQYF.